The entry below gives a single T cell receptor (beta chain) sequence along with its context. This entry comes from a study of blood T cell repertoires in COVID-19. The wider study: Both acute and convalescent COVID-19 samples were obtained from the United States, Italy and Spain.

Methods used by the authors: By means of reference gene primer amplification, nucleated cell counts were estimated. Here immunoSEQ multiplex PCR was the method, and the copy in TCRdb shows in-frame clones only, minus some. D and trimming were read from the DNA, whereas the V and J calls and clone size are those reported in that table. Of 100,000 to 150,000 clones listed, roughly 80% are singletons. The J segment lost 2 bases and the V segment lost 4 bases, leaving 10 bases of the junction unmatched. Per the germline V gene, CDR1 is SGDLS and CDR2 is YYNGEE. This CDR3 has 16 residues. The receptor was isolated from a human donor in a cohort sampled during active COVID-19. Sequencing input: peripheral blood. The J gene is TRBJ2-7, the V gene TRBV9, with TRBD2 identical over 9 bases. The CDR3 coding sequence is TGTGCCAGCAGCCCCCGAGAGGGCGGGAGGGCCTACGAGCAGTACTTC. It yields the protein CASSPREGGRAYEQYF.